This T cell receptor beta chain was identified during a study of blood T cell repertoires in COVID-19. Only in-frame clones appear in the TCRdb table, and some are missing; sequencing was by immunoSEQ multiplex PCR. The sample shows 200,000 to 250,000 clones, more than 75% of them seen only once. The CDR3 is 14 residues long. Germline V lookup: CDR1 SQVTM, CDR2 ANQGSEA. Trimming cost V 7 bases and J 2 bases; bases outside gene matches: 4. The source is a woman aged 70-85 years with COVID-19, enrolled during active disease. The sample comprised peripheral blood. The V and J genes are TRBV29-1 and TRBJ2-1, with 11 positions matching TRBD1. CDR3 amino acids: CSGMDRGPYNEQFF. The CDR3 DNA reads as TGCAGCGGGATGGACAGGGGGCCCTACAATGAGCAGTTCTTC.